This TCR beta chain derives from a study of technical replicates of blood from a handful of donors. The CDR3 contains 16 residues. The V segment lost 2 bases and the J segment 4 bases; nucleotides outside the gene matches: 4. Germline CDR1 SNHLY, CDR2 FYNNEI. Profiling relied on immunoSEQ multiplex PCR, and the TCRdb table lists in-frame clones only, not all of them. The sample carries some 62,000 clones, approximately 89% recorded once. The source is a human donor in good health. Some clones in this sample may be carry-over from other donors' samples. Material for sequencing was PBMCs. The V gene is TRBV2, the J gene TRBJ2-7; 14 bases are a match to TRBD2. CDR3: CASSERTSGGLYEQYF. In DNA form, the CDR3 reads TGTGCCAGCAGTGAAAGGACTAGCGGGGGGCTGTACGAGCAGTACTTC.